A selection of T cell receptor beta chains follows, all from one sample in a study of T-cell memory formation after mild COVID-19. Each CDR3 protein is one row after TCRdb ran MiXCR on the 5' RACE reads. The data show approximately 570,000 distinct CDR3 sequences, with 18% seen just once and around 12% held by the top ten. Sequencing was carried out using PBMCs or a T cell subset sorted from them (not recorded which). The receptor source for this set is an adult woman who had mild COVID-19 (a few samples of this study predate the infection). Cell type and time point are not known. Each CDR3 is given with its conserved first and last residue. The D gene is left open where the match is weak. The size of a clone is reported for some rows only, either as once, few or many, or as a class for expanded clones.

d_gene,v_gene,abundance,j_gene,CDR3aa,CDR3nt
TRBD2,TRBV4-2,few,TRBJ2-7,CASSQGSASGHYEQYF,TGTGCCAGCAGCCAAGGTTCTGCTAGCGGGCACTACGAGCAGTACTTC
.,TRBV12-3/TRBV12-4,few,TRBJ2-3,CASSLAGPGDTQYF,TGTGCCAGCAGTTTAGCGGGGCCAGGAGATACGCAGTATTTT
.,TRBV5-5,few,TRBJ2-7,CASNRAEGGSYEQYF,TGTGCCAGCAACCGTGCCGAGGGGGGGTCCTACGAGCAGTACTTC
.,TRBV24-1,few,TRBJ2-1,CATSDLQPGHRPNEQFF,TGTGCCACCAGTGATTTGCAGCCAGGGCACCGTCCCAATGAGCAGTTCTTC
.,TRBV24-1,.,TRBJ2-7,CATSLSGASGEQYF,TGTGCCACCAGCCTATCAGGAGCCTCCGGCGAGCAGTACTTC
.,TRBV7-9,few,TRBJ1-1,CASSSSGGGTEAFF,TGTGCCAGCAGCTCTAGTGGGGGAGGCACTGAAGCTTTCTTT
.,TRBV10-3,few,TRBJ2-7,CAISELRGGQEYYEQYF,TGTGCCATCAGTGAACTAAGGGGGGGACAGGAGTACTACGAGCAGTACTTC
.,TRBV7-9,few,TRBJ1-3,CASTPSGNTIYF,TGTGCCAGCACCCCGTCAGGAAACACCATATATTTT
TRBD2,TRBV6-2/TRBV6-3,.,TRBJ2-7,CASSGLAGLYEQYF,TGTGCCAGCAGTGGACTAGCGGGCCTCTACGAGCAGTACTTC
.,TRBV4-2,few,TRBJ2-4,CASSQDWIAKNIQYF,TGTGCCAGCAGCCAAGACTGGATAGCCAAAAACATTCAGTACTTC
TRBD1,TRBV7-2,.,TRBJ2-7,CASSPGIGTAYEQYF,TGTGCCAGCAGCCCGGGGATAGGGACAGCCTACGAGCAGTACTTC
TRBD2,TRBV3-1,.,TRBJ2-5,CASSLTSARETQYF,TGTGCCAGCAGCTTGACTAGCGCCAGAGAGACCCAGTACTTC
TRBD2,TRBV7-9,.,TRBJ2-6,CASSLELAGPSGANVLTF,TGTGCCAGCAGCTTAGAACTAGCGGGGCCCTCTGGGGCCAACGTCCTGACTTTC
TRBD1,TRBV24-1,few,TRBJ2-7,CATSDPRQGANEQYF,TGTGCCACCAGTGACCCTCGACAGGGGGCAAACGAGCAGTACTTC
TRBD2,TRBV24-1,.,TRBJ2-3,CATSATFQLAGGTDTQYF,TGTGCCACCAGTGCCACCTTCCAGCTAGCGGGAGGCACAGATACGCAGTATTTT
TRBD1,TRBV5-1,many,TRBJ2-7,CASSLDRGNNEQYF,TGCGCCAGCAGCCTCGACAGGGGAAATAACGAGCAGTACTTC
.,TRBV2,few,TRBJ2-7,CASFRDIGNYEQYF,TGTGCCAGCTTTCGGGACATAGGAAACTACGAGCAGTACTTC
.,TRBV30,.,TRBJ2-3,CAWSEQSTDTQYF,TGTGCCTGGAGTGAGCAGAGCACAGATACGCAGTATTTT
TRBD1,TRBV5-1,.,TRBJ2-4,CASSLTGGAIKNIQYF,TGCGCCAGCAGCCTGACAGGGGGCGCGATCAAAAACATTCAGTACTTC
.,TRBV29-1,.,TRBJ2-1,CSVEGDGVSYNEQFF,TGCAGCGTTGAAGGGGACGGAGTCTCCTACAATGAGCAGTTCTTC
.,TRBV5-5,few,TRBJ1-2,CASSLARVNGYTF,TGTGCCAGCAGCTTAGCCAGGGTGAATGGCTACACCTTC
.,TRBV12-3/TRBV12-4,.,TRBJ1-2,CASSLGSGEIYGYTF,TGTGCCAGCAGTTTAGGGTCGGGAGAGATCTATGGCTACACCTTC
.,TRBV27,few,TRBJ2-1,CASSLRTLGNEQFF,TGTGCCAGCAGTTTGAGGACTTTGGGTAATGAGCAGTTCTTC
.,TRBV6-6,few,TRBJ2-5,CASSSGTWGTETQYF,TGTGCCAGCAGTTCCGGTACATGGGGGACCGAGACCCAGTACTTC
TRBD1,TRBV20-1,.,TRBJ1-4,CTAGQGPQKLFF,TGCACCGCGGGACAGGGTCCCCAAAAACTGTTTTTT
.,TRBV7-9,few,TRBJ1-1,CASSSLDAAFF,TGTGCCAGCAGCTCTCTGGACGCGGCTTTCTTT
.,TRBV7-9,.,TRBJ2-7,CASSHFVGVIYEQYF,TGTGCCAGCAGCCATTTTGTAGGGGTAATATACGAGCAGTACTTC
TRBD1,TRBV6-5,.,TRBJ1-6,CASSYSTGRDSPLHF,TGTGCCAGCAGTTACTCGACAGGGCGGGATTCACCCCTCCACTTT